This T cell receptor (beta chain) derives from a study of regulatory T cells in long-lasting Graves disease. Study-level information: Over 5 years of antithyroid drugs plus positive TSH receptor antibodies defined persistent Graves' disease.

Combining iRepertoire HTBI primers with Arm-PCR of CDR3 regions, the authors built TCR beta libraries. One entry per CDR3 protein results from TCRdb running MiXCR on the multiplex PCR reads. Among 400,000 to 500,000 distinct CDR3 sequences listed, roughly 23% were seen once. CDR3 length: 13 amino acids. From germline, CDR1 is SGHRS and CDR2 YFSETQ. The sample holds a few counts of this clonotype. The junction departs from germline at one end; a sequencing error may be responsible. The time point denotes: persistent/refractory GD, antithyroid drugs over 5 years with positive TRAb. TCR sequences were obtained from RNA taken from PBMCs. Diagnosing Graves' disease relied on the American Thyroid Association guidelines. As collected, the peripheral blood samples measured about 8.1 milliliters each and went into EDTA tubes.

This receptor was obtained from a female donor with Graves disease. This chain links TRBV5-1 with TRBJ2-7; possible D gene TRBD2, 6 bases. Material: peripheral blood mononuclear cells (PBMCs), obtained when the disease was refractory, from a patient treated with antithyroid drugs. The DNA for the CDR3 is TGCACCAGCAGCTTGCCGGGGGTCTACGAGCAGTACTTC. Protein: CTSSLPGVYEQYF.